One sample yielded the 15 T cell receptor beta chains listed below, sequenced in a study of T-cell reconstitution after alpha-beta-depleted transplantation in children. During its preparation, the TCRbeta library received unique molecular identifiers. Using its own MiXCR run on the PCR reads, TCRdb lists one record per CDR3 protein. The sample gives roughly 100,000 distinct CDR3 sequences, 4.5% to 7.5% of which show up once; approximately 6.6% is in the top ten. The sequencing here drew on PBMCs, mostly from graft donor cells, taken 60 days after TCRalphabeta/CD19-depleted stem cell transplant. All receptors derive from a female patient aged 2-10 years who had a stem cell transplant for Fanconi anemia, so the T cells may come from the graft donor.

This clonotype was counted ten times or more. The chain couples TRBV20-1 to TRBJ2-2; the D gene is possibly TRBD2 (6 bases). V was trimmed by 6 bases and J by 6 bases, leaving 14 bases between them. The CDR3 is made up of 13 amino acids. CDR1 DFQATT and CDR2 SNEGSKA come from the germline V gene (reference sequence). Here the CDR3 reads CSAQTSFPGELFF. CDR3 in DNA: TGCAGTGCGCAAACTAGCTTCCCCGGGGAGCTGTTTTTT.

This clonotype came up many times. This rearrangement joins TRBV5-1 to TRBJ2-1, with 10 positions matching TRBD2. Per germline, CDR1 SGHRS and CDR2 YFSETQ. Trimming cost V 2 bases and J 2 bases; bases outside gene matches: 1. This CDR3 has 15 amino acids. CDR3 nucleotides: TGCGCCAGCAGCTTAGGGACTAGCGCCTACAATGAGCAGTTCTTC. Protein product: CASSLGTSAYNEQFF.

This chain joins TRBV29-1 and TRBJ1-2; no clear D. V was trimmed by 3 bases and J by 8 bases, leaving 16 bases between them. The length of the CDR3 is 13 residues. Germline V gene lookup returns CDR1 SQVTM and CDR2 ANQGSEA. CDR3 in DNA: TGCAGCGTTGAGAGGGAGGGAGTAGGAGGCTACACCTTC. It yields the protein CSVEREGVGGYTF.

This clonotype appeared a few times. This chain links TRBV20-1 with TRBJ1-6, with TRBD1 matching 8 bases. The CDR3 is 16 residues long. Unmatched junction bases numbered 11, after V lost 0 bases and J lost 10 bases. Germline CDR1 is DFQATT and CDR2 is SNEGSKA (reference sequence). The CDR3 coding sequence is TGCAGTGCTAGAGATTTCCGGACAGGGCGATTGTCACCCCTCCACTTT. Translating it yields CSARDFRTGRLSPLHF.

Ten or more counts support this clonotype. The CDR3 reads CSVEVRGSNSPLHF. CDR3 DNA: TGCAGCGTTGAAGTCAGGGGCAGTAATTCACCCCTCCACTTT. The chain links TRBV29-1 to TRBJ1-6; a possible D gene is TRBD1 (6 bases). The CDR3 extends over 14 amino acids. V lost 1 base, J lost 6 bases, and 10 bases lay in between. Germline CDR1 reads SQVTM; CDR2 reads ANQGSEA.

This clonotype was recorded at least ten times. CDR3 loop: CASSLEGGAIYF. The CDR3 DNA is TGTGCCAGCAGCTTGGAGGGAGGCGCCATATATTTT. The chain combines TRBV5-5 with TRBJ1-3; D remains unclear. The V and J ends lost 0 bases and 11 bases respectively, with 9 bases between them. The CDR3 sequence is 12 residues long. CDR1 is SGHKS, CDR2 YYEKEE, per germline (reference sequence).

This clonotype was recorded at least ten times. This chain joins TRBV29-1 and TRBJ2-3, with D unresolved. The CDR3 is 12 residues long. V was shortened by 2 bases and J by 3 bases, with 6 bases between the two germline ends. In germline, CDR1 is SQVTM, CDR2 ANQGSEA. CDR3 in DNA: TGCAGCGTTGAACGCTCGACAGATACGCAGTATTTT. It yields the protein CSVERSTDTQYF.

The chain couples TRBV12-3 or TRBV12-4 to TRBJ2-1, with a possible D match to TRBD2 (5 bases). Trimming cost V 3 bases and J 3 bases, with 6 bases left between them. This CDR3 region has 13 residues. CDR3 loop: CASSFRGYNEQFF. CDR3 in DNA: TGTGCCAGCAGTTTCCGGGGCTACAATGAGCAGTTCTTC.

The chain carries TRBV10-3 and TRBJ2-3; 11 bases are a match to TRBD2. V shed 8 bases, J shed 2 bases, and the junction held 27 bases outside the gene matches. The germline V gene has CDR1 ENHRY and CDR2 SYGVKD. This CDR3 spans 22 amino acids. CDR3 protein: CAIGKWLAGGEEQRSYTDTQYF. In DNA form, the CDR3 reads TGTGCCATCGGGAAATGGCTAGCGGGAGGAGAAGAGCAACGATCGTACACAGATACGCAGTATTTT.

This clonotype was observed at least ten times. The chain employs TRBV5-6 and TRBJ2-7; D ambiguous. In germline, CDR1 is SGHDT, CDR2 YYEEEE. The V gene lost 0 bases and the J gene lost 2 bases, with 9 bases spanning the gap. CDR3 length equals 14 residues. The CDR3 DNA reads TGTGCCAGCAGCTTGGCCGGTTTAACCTACGAGCAGTACTTC. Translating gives CASSLAGLTYEQYF.

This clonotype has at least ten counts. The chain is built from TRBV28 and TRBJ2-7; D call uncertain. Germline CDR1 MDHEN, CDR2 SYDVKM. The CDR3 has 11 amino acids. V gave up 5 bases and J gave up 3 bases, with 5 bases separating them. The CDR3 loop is CASSKFYEQYF. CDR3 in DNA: TGTGCCAGCAGTAAGTTCTACGAGCAGTACTTC.

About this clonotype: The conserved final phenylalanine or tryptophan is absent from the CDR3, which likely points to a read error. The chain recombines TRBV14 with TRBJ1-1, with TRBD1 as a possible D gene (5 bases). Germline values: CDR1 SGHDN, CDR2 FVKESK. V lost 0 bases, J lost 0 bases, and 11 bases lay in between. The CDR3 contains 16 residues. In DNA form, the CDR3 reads TGTGCCAGCAGCCAAGATTGGGGGGACTTGAACACTGAAGCTTTCTTA. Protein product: CASSQDWGDLNTEAFL.

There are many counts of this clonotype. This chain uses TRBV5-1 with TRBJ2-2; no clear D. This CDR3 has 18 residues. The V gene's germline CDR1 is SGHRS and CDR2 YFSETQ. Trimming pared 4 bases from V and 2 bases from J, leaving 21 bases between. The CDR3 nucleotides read TGCGCCAGCAGCAAAGAAGGACCGTCCCTACCAAACACCGGGGAGCTGTTTTTT. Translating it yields CASSKEGPSLPNTGELFF.

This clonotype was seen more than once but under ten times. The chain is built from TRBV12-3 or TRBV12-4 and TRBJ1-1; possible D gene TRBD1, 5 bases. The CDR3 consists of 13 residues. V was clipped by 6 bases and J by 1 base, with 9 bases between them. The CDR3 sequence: CASSHGQNTEAFF. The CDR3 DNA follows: TGTGCCAGCAGCCATGGACAGAACACTGAAGCTTTCTTT.

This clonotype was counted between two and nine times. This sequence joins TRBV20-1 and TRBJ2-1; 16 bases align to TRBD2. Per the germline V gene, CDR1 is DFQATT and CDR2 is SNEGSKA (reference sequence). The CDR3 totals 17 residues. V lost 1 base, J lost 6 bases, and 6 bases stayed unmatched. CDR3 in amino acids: CSARGGTSGRAVNEQFF. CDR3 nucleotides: TGCAGTGCTAGAGGAGGGACTAGCGGGAGGGCGGTCAATGAGCAGTTCTTC.